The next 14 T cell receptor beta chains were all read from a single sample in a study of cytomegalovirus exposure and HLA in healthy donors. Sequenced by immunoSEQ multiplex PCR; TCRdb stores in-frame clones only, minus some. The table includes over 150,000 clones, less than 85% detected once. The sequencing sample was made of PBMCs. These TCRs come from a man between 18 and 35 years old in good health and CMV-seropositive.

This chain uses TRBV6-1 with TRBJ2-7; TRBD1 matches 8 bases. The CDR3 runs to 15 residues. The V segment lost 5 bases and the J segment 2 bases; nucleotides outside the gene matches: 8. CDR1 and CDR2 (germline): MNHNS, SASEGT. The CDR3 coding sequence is TGTGCCAGCAGTTCCAACGGACAGGGAACCTACGAGCAGTACTTC. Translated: CASSSNGQGTYEQYF.

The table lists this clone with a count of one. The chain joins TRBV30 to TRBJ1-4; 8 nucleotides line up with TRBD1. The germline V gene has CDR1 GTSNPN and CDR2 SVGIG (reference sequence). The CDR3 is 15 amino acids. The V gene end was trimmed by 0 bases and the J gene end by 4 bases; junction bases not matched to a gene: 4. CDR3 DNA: TGTGCCTGGAGTGTACTACAGGGGGTTAATGAAAAACTGTTTTTT. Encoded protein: CAWSVLQGVNEKLFF. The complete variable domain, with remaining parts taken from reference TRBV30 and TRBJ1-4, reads SQTIHQWPATLVQPVGSPLSLECTVEGTSNPNLYWYRQAAGRGLQLLFYSVGIGQISSEVPQNLSASRPQDRQFILSSKKLLLSDSGFYLCAWSVLQGVNEKLFFGSGTQLSVL.

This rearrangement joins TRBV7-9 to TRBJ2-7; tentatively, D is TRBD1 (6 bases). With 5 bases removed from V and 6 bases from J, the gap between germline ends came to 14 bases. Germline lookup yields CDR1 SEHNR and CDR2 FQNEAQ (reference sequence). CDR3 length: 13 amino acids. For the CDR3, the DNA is TGTGCCAGCAGCGCCGACCTCAGGGGCGAGCAGTACTTC. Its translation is CASSADLRGEQYF.

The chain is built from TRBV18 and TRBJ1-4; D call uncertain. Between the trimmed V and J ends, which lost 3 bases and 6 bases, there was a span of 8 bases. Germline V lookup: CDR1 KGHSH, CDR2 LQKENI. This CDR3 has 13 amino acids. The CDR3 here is CASSPQRDEKLFF. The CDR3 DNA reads TGTGCCAGCTCACCGCAGCGGGATGAAAAACTGTTTTTT.

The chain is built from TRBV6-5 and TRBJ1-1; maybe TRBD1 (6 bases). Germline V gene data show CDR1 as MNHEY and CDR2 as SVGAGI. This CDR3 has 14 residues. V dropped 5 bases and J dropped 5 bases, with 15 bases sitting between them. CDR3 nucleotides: TGTGCCAGCAGTCCAGGACAGCCGGGGACTGAAGCTTTCTTT. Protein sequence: CASSPGQPGTEAFF.

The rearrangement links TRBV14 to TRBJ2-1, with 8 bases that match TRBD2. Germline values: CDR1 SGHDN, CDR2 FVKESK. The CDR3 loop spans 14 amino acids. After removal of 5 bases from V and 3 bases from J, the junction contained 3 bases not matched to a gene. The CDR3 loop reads CASSGREVYNEQFF. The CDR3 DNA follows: TGTGCCAGCAGCGGGCGGGAGGTCTACAATGAGCAGTTCTTC.

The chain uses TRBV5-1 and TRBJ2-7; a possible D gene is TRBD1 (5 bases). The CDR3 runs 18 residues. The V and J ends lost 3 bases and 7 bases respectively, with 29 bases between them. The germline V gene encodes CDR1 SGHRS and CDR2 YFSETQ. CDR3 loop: CASSSKIQSRQFSSEQYF. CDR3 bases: TGCGCCAGCAGCTCCAAAATCCAATCGAGACAGTTTTCCTCTGAGCAGTACTTC.

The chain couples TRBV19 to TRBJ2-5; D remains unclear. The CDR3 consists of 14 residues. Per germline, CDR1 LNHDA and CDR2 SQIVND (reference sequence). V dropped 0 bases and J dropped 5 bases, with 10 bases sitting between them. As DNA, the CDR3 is TGTGCCAGTAGTATAGATCTACGTGAGGAGACCCAGTACTTC. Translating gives CASSIDLREETQYF. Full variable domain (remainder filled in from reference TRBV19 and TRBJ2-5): DGGITQSPKYLFRKEGQNVTLSCEQNLNHDAMYWYRQDPGQGLRLIYYSQIVNDFQKGDIAEGYSVSREKKESFPLTVTSAQKNPTAFYLCASSIDLREETQYFGPGTRLLVL.

The CDR3 DNA sequence: TGCGCCAGCAGCCCTCTTGGGGCAGGGACTGACGATGAGCAGTTCTTC. It codes for CASSPLGAGTDDEQFF. The rearrangement uses TRBV5-1 and TRBJ2-1, with D possibly matching TRBD2 (6 bases). CDR1 is SGHRS, CDR2 YFSETQ, per germline. This CDR3 has 16 residues. Trimming left V 4 bases short and J 8 bases short, with 22 bases between.

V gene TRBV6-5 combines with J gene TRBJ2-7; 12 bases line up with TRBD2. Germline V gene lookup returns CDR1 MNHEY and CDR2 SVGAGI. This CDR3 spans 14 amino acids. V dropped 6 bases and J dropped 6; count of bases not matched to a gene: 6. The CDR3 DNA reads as TGTGCCAGCAGAACTCTAGCGGGAGGGCCCGAGCAGTACTTC. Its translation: CASRTLAGGPEQYF.

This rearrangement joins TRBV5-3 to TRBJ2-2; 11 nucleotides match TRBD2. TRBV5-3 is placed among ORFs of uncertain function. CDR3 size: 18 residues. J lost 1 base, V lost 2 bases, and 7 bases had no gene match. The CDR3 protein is CARSLSGLAVENTGELFF. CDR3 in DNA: TGTGCCAGAAGCTTATCGGGACTAGCGGTTGAGAACACCGGGGAGCTGTTTTTT.

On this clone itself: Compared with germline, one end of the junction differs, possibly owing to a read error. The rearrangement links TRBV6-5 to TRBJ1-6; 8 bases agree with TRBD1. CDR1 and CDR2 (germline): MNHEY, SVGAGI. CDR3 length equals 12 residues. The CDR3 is CASSLDRAVSSF. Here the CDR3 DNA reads TGTGCCAGCAGTCTGGACAGGGCAGTCTCCAGCTTT.

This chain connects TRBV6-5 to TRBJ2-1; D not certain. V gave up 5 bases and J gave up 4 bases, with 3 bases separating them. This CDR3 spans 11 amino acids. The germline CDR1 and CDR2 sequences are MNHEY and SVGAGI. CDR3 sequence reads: CASSQYNEQFF. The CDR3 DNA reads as TGTGCCAGCAGTCAGTACAATGAGCAGTTCTTC.

CDR3 loop: CASRDGGNNEQFF. CDR3 bases: TGTGCCAGCAGGGACGGGGGTAACAATGAGCAGTTCTTC. The chain is built from TRBV6-5 and TRBJ2-1; D perhaps matches TRBD2 (6 bases). Looked up from germline, CDR1 is MNHEY and CDR2 is SVGAGI. The CDR3 extends over 13 amino acids. The V gene lost 6 bases and the J gene lost 5 bases, with 11 bases spanning the gap.